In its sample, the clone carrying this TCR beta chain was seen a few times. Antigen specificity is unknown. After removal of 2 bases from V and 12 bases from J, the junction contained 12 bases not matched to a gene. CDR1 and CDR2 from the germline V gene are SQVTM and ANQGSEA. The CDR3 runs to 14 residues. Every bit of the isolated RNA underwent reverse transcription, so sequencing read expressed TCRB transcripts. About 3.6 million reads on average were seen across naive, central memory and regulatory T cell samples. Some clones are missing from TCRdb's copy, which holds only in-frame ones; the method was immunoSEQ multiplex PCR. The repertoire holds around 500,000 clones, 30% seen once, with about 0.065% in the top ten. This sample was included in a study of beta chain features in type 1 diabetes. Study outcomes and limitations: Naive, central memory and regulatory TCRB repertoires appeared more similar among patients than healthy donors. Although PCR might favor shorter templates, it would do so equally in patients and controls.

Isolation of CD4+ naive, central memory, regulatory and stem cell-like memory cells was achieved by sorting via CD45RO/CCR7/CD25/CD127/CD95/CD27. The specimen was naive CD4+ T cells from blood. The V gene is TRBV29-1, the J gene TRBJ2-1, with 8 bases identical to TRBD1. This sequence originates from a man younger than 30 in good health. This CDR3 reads CSVERDRGSGGQFF. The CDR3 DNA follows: TGCAGCGTTGAACGAGACAGGGGCTCCGGCGGGCAGTTCTTC.